This TCR beta chain was obtained from a study of T cell repertoires in cytomegalovirus infection. Overall study context: A matching HLA type, together with CMV infection, was signaled by public TCR beta signatures.

Study-level results: The study identified carriers of CMV plus the relevant HLA from cumulative public TCR beta family frequency. Ex vivo responses were dominated by HLA-C-restricted CMV-specific TCR beta clonotypes.

TCRdb reprocessed the reads with MiXCR, giving one entry per CDR3 protein. Of about 190,000 distinct CDR3 sequences detected, nearly 9.5% appear once; the ten largest clones hold about 4.2%. V lost 5 bases and J lost 6, with 20 bases in between. The CDR3 is made up of 16 amino acids. From germline, CDR1 is SEHNR and CDR2 FQNEAQ (reference sequence). This clonotype showed up just a few times. Its target is not known. The clonotype was recovered from a human donor in good health (CMV status not recorded). Some clones in this sample may be carry-over from other donors' samples. What was sequenced was PBMCs. The V gene is TRBV7-9, the J gene TRBJ2-1; the D gene could be TRBD1 or TRBD2 (6 bases each). DNA for the CDR3: TGTGCCAGCAGCGGGGGGTGGGGCAGGGGCTTCAATGAGCAGTTCTTC. Encoded protein: CASSGGWGRGFNEQFF.